Each of the 24 T cell receptor beta chains below was sequenced from the same sample in a study of cytomegalovirus exposure and HLA in healthy donors. The PCR contained 60 Vbeta and 13 Jbeta primers. Generated by immunoSEQ multiplex PCR, the TCRdb table keeps only in-frame clones and is missing some. The sample contains roughly 100,000 clones, around 79% of which appear only once. Sample: PBMCs. All receptors derive from a man in his fifties or sixties in good health and CMV-seronegative.

This chain joins TRBV28 and TRBJ2-3, with 9 bases fitting TRBD1. The CDR3 contains 14 residues. Germline CDR1 reads MDHEN; CDR2 reads SYDVKM. The V segment lost 7 bases and the J segment 0 bases; nucleotides outside the gene matches: 2. The CDR3 sequence: CASIGQGSTDTQYF. In DNA, the CDR3 is TGTGCCAGCATTGGACAGGGGAGCACAGATACGCAGTATTTT.

The chain has TRBV6-4 and TRBJ1-1; 7 bases agree with TRBD1. CDR1 and CDR2 from the germline V gene are MRHNA and SNTAGT. The CDR3 runs 16 residues. J lost 7 bases, V lost 9 bases, and 20 bases had no gene match. This CDR3 is CARPIGAQQGKHEAFF. The CDR3 DNA is TGTGCCAGACCAATAGGGGCCCAACAGGGGAAACATGAAGCTTTCTTT.

Only one count was recorded for this clone. The chain is built from TRBV11-1 and TRBJ2-7; D call uncertain. The CDR3 loop spans 13 amino acids. CDR1 is SGHAT and CDR2 is FQDESV in the germline V gene (reference sequence). Trimming took off 1 base at V and 3 bases at J, with 7 bases between the two ends. For the CDR3, the DNA is TGTGCCAGCAGCTTAGGTTGGGACTACGAGCAGTACGTC. Its translation: CASSLGWDYEQYV.

Only a few counts were recorded for this clone. This sequence joins TRBV28 and TRBJ2-5; 7 bases align to TRBD1. With V trimmed by 6 bases and J by 5 bases, 9 bases remained unmatched. There are 14 residues in the CDR3. Looked up from germline, CDR1 is MDHEN and CDR2 is SYDVKM. CDR3 coding DNA: TGTGCCAGCAGCGTACTACAGGGGTCGGAGACCCAGTACTTC. It encodes CASSVLQGSETQYF.

The rearrangement joins TRBV7-9 to TRBJ2-7, with TRBD1 matching over 9 bases. V was pared by 5 bases and J by 4 bases, with 9 bases of the junction left unmatched. This CDR3 spans 15 amino acids. In germline, CDR1 is SEHNR, CDR2 FQNEAQ (reference sequence). CDR3: CASSALTGGHYEQYF. CDR3 bases: TGTGCCAGCAGCGCCCTGACAGGGGGACATTACGAGCAGTACTTC.

V gene TRBV10-1 combines with J gene TRBJ2-3; D is perhaps TRBD1 (6 bases). V was trimmed by 3 bases and J by 11 bases, leaving 33 bases between them. The CDR3 consists of 19 residues. The germline CDR1 and CDR2 sequences are WNHNN and SYGVQD (reference sequence). CDR3: CASSDSPKKYGGETLRQYF. CDR3 nucleotides: TGCGCCAGCAGTGACTCCCCGAAAAAATATGGGGGCGAGACCCTTAGGCAGTATTTT.

This chain uses TRBV28 with TRBJ2-7, with 9 nucleotides matching TRBD1. Per germline, CDR1 MDHEN and CDR2 SYDVKM. The CDR3 spans 13 residues. CDR3 residues: CAPRDRAPYEQYV. The CDR3 nucleotides read TGTGCTCCCCGGGACAGGGCCCCCTACGAGCAGTACGTC.

CDR3 DNA sequence: TGCGCCAGCAGCCAAGGACACGGAAAAAATTCACCCCTCCACTTT. Its protein product is CASSQGHGKNSPLHF. The chain is built from TRBV4-3 and TRBJ1-6; D unclear. V shed 1 base and J shed 7 bases, with 11 bases lying between them. Germline CDR1 LGHNA, CDR2 YSLEER. The CDR3 is 15 residues long.

With respect to this clone: The sample holds other DNA sequences that translate to the same CDR3. The rearrangement joins TRBV5-1 to TRBJ1-1; 8 positions agree with TRBD1. In germline, CDR1 is SGHRS, CDR2 YFSETQ. The CDR3 totals 14 residues. The ends lost 1 base at V and 4 bases at J; junction bases unmatched: 3. The CDR3 reads CASSLQGAGTEAFF. The CDR3 DNA reads as TGCGCCAGCAGCTTGCAGGGGGCGGGCACTGAAGCTTTCTTT.

This clone was counted once. This chain connects TRBV7-2 to TRBJ2-5; TRBD2 agrees at 12 bases. Germline CDR1 is SGHTA and CDR2 is FQGNSA. CDR3 length equals 17 residues. The V gene end was trimmed by 1 base and the J gene end by 4 bases; junction bases not matched to a gene: 7. CDR3 DNA sequence: TGTGCCAGCAGCTTAGTTTCTAGCGGGGGGGCCAGAGAGACCCAGTACTTC. Translating gives CASSLVSSGGARETQYF.

This chain uses TRBV6-1 with TRBJ2-1, with 10 positions matching TRBD1. V lost 2 bases to trimming and J lost 7 bases; unmatched junction nucleotides: 2. This CDR3 region has 14 residues. CDR1 MNHNS and CDR2 SASEGT come from the germline V gene. The CDR3 here is CASSEMGQGNEQFF. The CDR3 bases are TGTGCCAGCAGTGAAATGGGACAGGGGAATGAGCAGTTCTTC.

V and J are TRBV18 and TRBJ2-1, with D uncertain. The length of the CDR3 is 15 residues. From germline, CDR1 is KGHSH and CDR2 LQKENI. Trimming stripped 6 bases from V and 0 bases from J, with 12 bases between. Here the CDR3 reads CASSPDGDSYNEQFF. CDR3 bases: TGTGCCAGCTCGCCAGACGGAGACTCCTACAATGAGCAGTTCTTC.

This chain connects TRBV6-1 to TRBJ1-3; D might be TRBD1 (5 bases). Germline V gene data show CDR1 as MNHNS and CDR2 as SASEGT. Deletions cut 4 bases from V and 0 bases from J, with 13 bases between. The CDR3 sequence is 16 residues long. For the CDR3, the DNA is TGTGCCAGCAGTGTGGACATCCCGCGCTCTGGAAACACCATATATTTT. Translating it yields CASSVDIPRSGNTIYF.

The rearrangement uses TRBV28 and TRBJ2-1; perhaps TRBD2 as D (5 bases). The CDR3 has 13 amino acids. V was trimmed by 9 bases and J by 9 bases, leaving 18 bases between them. The germline gives CDR1 MDHEN, CDR2 SYDVKM. The CDR3, as DNA: TGTGCCAGTCTAGCTCCTATTCGGCGTGAGCAGTTCTTC. This gives the protein CASLAPIRREQFF.

This clone was seen a few times. The rearrangement links TRBV11-1 to TRBJ2-1; possible D gene TRBD2, 6 bases. Germline V lookup: CDR1 SGHAT, CDR2 FQDESV (reference sequence). This CDR3 comprises 16 residues. Trimming cost V 2 bases and J 3 bases, with 14 bases left between them. The CDR3 is CASSLIGGSSYNEQFF. The CDR3, as DNA: TGTGCCAGCAGCTTAATTGGGGGGTCCAGCTACAATGAGCAGTTCTTC.

The chain combines TRBV18 with TRBJ1-2, with 7 nucleotides matching TRBD1. Germline-derived CDR1 and CDR2 are KGHSH and LQKENI. The CDR3 is 15 amino acids. V trimming: 5 bases; J trimming: 4 bases; junction bases outside the gene matches: 10. The CDR3 loop reads CASSLYRGGLYGYTF. The CDR3, as DNA: TGTGCCAGCTCATTATACAGGGGAGGTCTCTATGGCTACACCTTC.

About this clone: In the same sample, other DNA sequences code for this CDR3. In nucleotides, the CDR3 is TGCGCCAGCAGCTTGGGAGGTTCTGGAAACACCATATATTTT. This sequence encodes CASSLGGSGNTIYF. The V and J genes are TRBV5-1 and TRBJ1-3; D gene uncertain. The germline gives CDR1 SGHRS, CDR2 YFSETQ. V was pared by 0 bases and J by 1 base, with 5 bases between. CDR3 length: 14 amino acids.

This rearrangement joins TRBV7-2 to TRBJ1-2, with D possibly TRBD1 on 5 matching bases. Trimming stripped 5 bases from V and 8 bases from J, with 21 bases between. The CDR3 extends over 15 amino acids. The germline gives CDR1 SGHTA, CDR2 FQGNSA. The CDR3 here is CASSPSLRVRGGYTF. CDR3 DNA sequence: TGTGCCAGCAGCCCCTCGCTCAGGGTACGTGGCGGCTACACCTTC.

V and J are TRBV4-3 and TRBJ2-1, with 8 bases aligning to TRBD2. The CDR3 contains 17 residues. From germline, CDR1 is LGHNA and CDR2 YSLEER. V gave up 1 base and J gave up 3 bases; unmatched junction bases: 8. The CDR3 region is CASSQGRILADYNEQFF. The CDR3 DNA sequence: TGCGCCAGCAGCCAAGGCCGTATACTAGCGGACTACAATGAGCAGTTCTTC.

This clone showed up just once. The gene calls are TRBV7-2 and TRBJ2-3, with D maybe TRBD1 (5 bases). The CDR3 has 16 residues. Germline CDR1 reads SGHTA; CDR2 reads FQGNSA. Trimming cost V 2 bases and J 5 bases, with 17 bases left between them. CDR3 DNA: TGTGCCAGCAGCTTAATTGGGGCCCCGTCCCAAGATACGCAGTATTTT. Amino acid sequence: CASSLIGAPSQDTQYF.

This clone was counted a single time. V is TRBV2 and J is TRBJ1-5; D possibly corresponds to TRBD1 (6 bases). This CDR3 spans 15 amino acids. Germline V lookup: CDR1 SNHLY, CDR2 FYNNEI. The ends were cut back, 6 bases at V and 4 bases at J, with 16 bases in the middle. The CDR3 region has the DNA TGTGCCAGCAGAACGGGACACCGAACGAATCAGCCCCAGCATTTT. Encoded protein: CASRTGHRTNQPQHF.

This clone appeared a few times. The CDR3 is CASSLDSLSYEQYV. CDR3 bases: TGTGCCAGCAGTTTGGACAGCCTTTCCTACGAGCAGTACGTC. This chain links TRBV6-1 with TRBJ2-7; tentatively, D is TRBD1 (6 bases). The CDR3 runs to 14 residues. CDR1 is MNHNS, CDR2 SASEGT, per germline. The V gene lost 5 bases and the J gene lost 1 base, with 12 bases spanning the gap.

This clone was counted once. This sequence joins TRBV27 and TRBJ1-6; D not resolved. The CDR3 has 13 amino acids. Germline loops: CDR1 MNHEY, CDR2 SMNVEV (reference sequence). V lost 4 bases and J 8 bases, leaving 9 bases between the germline ends. CDR3 amino acids: CASSSTLYSPLHF. Written as DNA, the CDR3 is TGTGCCAGCAGTTCCACTCTTTATTCACCCCTCCACTTT.

The CDR3 nucleotides read TGTGCCAGCAGTCAGTCCGGGACAACTAATGAAAAACTGTTTTTT. Its translation: CASSQSGTTNEKLFF. This rearrangement joins TRBV6-6 to TRBJ1-4, with D hard to call. The V end lost 5 bases, the J end lost 0 bases, and 10 bases lay between the germline ends. Germline loops: CDR1 MNHNY, CDR2 SVGAGI (reference sequence). This CDR3 spans 15 amino acids.